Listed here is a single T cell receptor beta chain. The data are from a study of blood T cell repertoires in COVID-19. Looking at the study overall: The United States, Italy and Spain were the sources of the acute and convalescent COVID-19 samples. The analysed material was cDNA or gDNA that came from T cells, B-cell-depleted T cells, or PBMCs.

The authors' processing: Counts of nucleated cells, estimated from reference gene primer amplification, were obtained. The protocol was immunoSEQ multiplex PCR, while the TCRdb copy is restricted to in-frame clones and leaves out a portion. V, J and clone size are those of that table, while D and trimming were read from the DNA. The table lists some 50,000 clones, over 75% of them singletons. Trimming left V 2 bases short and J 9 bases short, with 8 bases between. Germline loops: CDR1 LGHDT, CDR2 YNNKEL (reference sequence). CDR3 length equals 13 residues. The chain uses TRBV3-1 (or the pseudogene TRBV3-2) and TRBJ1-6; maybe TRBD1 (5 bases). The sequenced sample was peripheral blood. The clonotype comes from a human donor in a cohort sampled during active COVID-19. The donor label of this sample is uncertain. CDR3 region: CASSQQGRSPLHF. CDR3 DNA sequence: TGTGCCAGCAGCCAACAGGGTCGTTCACCCCTCCACTTT.